Presented here are 4 T cell receptor beta chains from one specimen sequenced in a study of T-cell reconstitution after alpha-beta-depleted transplantation in children. Unique molecular identifiers were incorporated when the TCRbeta library was constructed. TCRdb independently ran MiXCR on the PCR reads; one entry per CDR3 protein. The sample contains about 500,000 distinct CDR3 sequences, about 10% of which appear only once. This specimen consisted of PBMCs, mostly from graft donor cells, obtained 180 days after TCRalphabeta/CD19-depleted stem cell transplant. The origin of the receptors is a female patient between 2 and 15 years old who had a stem cell transplant for aplastic anemia, so the T cells may come from the graft donor.

This clonotype was counted only a few times. This sequence joins TRBV7-9 and TRBJ2-3; 10 bases are a match to TRBD1. The trim removed 5 bases at V and 5 bases at J, leaving 4 bases unmatched. Germline V gives CDR1 SEHNR, CDR2 FQNEAQ (reference sequence). This CDR3 has 14 amino acids. CDR3 loop: CASSRDRGIDTQYF. The CDR3 DNA follows: TGTGCCAGCAGCCGGGACAGGGGAATAGATACGCAGTATTTT.

This clonotype was found a few times. This rearrangement joins TRBV10-3 to TRBJ2-7, with D unclear. The ends were cut back, 4 bases at V and 0 bases at J, with 7 bases in the middle. CDR3 length: 13 residues. From germline, CDR1 is ENHRY and CDR2 SYGVKD. The DNA for the CDR3 is TGTGCCATCAGTGGCGGTAGCTCCTACGAGCAGTACTTC. This translates into CAISGGSSYEQYF.

The J gene is TRBJ2-5, the V gene TRBV9; no reliable D call. The CDR3 runs to 15 residues. CDR1 and CDR2 (germline): SGDLS, YYNGEE. V lost 0 bases to trimming and J lost 3 bases, with 12 bases between them. The CDR3 DNA sequence: TGTGCCAGCAGCGTAGTCGGGCACCCCGAAGAGACCCAGTACTTC. As protein: CASSVVGHPEETQYF.

This clonotype was found a few times. This sequence joins TRBV6-2 or TRBV6-3 and TRBJ1-2; the match to TRBD1 covers 8 bases. Trimming at V came to 4 bases and at J to 1 base, leaving 8 bases not matched to a gene. The CDR3 runs to 16 residues. In germline, CDR1 is MNHEY, CDR2 SVGEGT. The CDR3 DNA is TGTGCCAGCAGTTCCGCGACAGGGGTGCTTAACTATGGCTACACCTTC. It is translated as CASSSATGVLNYGYTF.